The 3 T cell receptor beta chains reported below all come from one sample, sequenced in a study of blood T cell repertoires in COVID-19. The table came from immunoSEQ multiplex PCR; TCRdb's copy has only in-frame clones and leaves some out. Among about 220,000 clones listed, roughly 80% were seen once. The specimen sequenced was peripheral blood. Receptors originate from a woman aged 55-69 years with acute or convalescent COVID-19.

This clone was picked up one time. The CDR3 loop reads CASSFRGTRPETQYF. The DNA for the CDR3 is TGTGCCAGCAGCTTCAGGGGGACACGCCCAGAGACCCAGTACTTC. This sequence joins TRBV3-1 (or the pseudogene TRBV3-2) and TRBJ2-5; 7 nucleotides align to TRBD1. The CDR3 consists of 15 residues. Germline V gene lookup returns CDR1 LGHDT and CDR2 YNNKEL (reference sequence). J gave up 4 bases and V 5 bases, and 10 bases lay outside the gene matches.

This chain uses TRBV6-1 with TRBJ1-4, with a tentative D call TRBD1 (6 bases). V was clipped by 5 bases and J by 7 bases, with 17 bases between them. Germline V gives CDR1 MNHNS, CDR2 SASEGT. The CDR3 extends over 15 amino acids. The CDR3 region is CASSSLTDSTEKLFF. The CDR3 DNA follows: TGTGCCAGCAGTTCCCTCACGGACAGTACTGAAAAACTGTTTTTT.

The CDR3 here is CASSLLVTNTGELFF. Written as DNA, the CDR3 is TGTGCCAGCAGCTTACTAGTTACGAACACCGGGGAGCTGTTTTTT. The rearrangement joins TRBV11-2 to TRBJ2-2; no clear D. Trimming shortened V by 2 bases and J by 0 bases, and 7 bases separated the two germline ends. CDR3 length: 15 amino acids. CDR1 and CDR2 from the germline V gene are SGHAT and FQNNGV.